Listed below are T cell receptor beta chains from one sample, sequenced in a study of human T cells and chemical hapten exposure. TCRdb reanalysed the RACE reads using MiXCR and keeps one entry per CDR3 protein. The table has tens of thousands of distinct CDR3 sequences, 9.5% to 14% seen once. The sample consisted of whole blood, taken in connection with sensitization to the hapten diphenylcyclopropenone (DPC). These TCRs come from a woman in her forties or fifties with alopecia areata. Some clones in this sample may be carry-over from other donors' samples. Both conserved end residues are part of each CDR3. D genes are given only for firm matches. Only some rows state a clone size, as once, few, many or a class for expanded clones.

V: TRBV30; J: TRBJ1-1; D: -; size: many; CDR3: CAWSGGSRDTEAFF; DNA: TGTGCCTGGAGTGGCGGGTCCCGAGACACTGAAGCTTTCTTT
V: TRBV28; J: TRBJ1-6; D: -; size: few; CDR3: CASVRGGTNDSPLHF; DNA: TGTGCCAGCGTCCGGGGTGGGACGAATGATTCACCCCTCCACTTT
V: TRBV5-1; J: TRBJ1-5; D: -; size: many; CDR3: CASSLTGTSNQPQHF; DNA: TGCGCCAGCAGCTTAACAGGGACTAGCAATCAGCCCCAGCATTTT
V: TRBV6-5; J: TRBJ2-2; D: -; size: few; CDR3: CASSRFTGELFF; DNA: TGTGCCAGCAGTCGGTTCACCGGGGAGCTGTTTTTT
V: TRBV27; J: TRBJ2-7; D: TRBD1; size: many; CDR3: CASSLTGTGGAGSYEQYF; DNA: TGTGCCAGCAGTTTAACTGGGACAGGGGGCGCGGGGAGTTACGAGCAGTACTTC
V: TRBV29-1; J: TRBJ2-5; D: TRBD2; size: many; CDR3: CSVEGTSGRLGETQYF; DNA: TGCAGCGTGGAAGGGACTAGCGGGAGACTCGGGGAGACCCAGTACTTC
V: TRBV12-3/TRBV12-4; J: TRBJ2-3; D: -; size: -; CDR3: CASSISADTQYF; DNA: TGTGCCAGCAGTATCTCGGCAGATACGCAGTATTTT
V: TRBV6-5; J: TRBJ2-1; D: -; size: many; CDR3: CASSSRGEQFF; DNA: TGTGCCAGCAGCTCCAGGGGTGAGCAGTTCTTC
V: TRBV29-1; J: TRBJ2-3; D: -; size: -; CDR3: CSVGGQFPRASTDTQYF; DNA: TGCAGCGTCGGGGGACAGTTTCCGAGAGCTTCCACAGATACGCAGTATTTT
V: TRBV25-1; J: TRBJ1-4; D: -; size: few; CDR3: CASSETTHGPVFF; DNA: TGTGCCAGCAGTGAAACTACACATGGACCGGTGTTTTTT
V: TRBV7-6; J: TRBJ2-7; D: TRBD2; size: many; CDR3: CASSLTPGLAGETYEQYF; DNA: TGTGCCAGCAGCCTCACTCCGGGACTAGCGGGAGAGACCTACGAGCAGTACTTC
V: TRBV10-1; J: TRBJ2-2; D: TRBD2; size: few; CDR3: CASSDTRLAGDTGELFF; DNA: TGCGCCAGCAGCGATACCAGACTAGCGGGGGACACCGGGGAGCTGTTTTTT
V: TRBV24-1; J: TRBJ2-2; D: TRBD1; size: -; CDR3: CATSDSGQGGFRELFF; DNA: TGTGCCACCAGTGATTCGGGACAGGGCGGTTTCCGGGAGCTGTTTTTT
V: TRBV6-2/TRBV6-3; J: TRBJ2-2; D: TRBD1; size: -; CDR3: CATTGGAGTGELFF; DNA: TGTGCCACAACAGGGGGCGCGGGCACCGGGGAGCTGTTTTTT
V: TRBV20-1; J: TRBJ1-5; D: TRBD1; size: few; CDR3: CSARGDREYQPQHF; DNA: TGCAGTGCTAGAGGGGACAGGGAATATCAGCCCCAGCATTTT
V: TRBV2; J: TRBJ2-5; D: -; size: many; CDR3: CASMLGERPRGETQYF; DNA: TGTGCCAGCATGTTGGGGGAGAGGCCCCGTGGGGAGACCCAGTACTTC
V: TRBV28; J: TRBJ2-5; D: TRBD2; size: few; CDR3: CASSRGLEETQYF; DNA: TGTGCCAGCAGTCGAGGACTAGAGGAGACCCAGTACTTC
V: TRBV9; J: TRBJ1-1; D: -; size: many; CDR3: CASSRETGPKAEAFF; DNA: TGTGCCAGCAGCCGCGAGACAGGCCCCAAGGCTGAAGCTTTCTTT
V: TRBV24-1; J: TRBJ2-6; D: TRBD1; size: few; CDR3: CATSSTGTGANVLTF; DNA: TGTGCCACCAGTTCGACAGGGACCGGGGCCAACGTCCTGACTTTC
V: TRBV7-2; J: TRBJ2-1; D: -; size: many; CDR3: CASSLVSRADDEQFF; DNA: TGTGCCAGCAGCTTAGTGTCCAGGGCAGACGATGAGCAGTTCTTC
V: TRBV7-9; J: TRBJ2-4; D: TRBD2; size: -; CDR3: CASSWEGNIQYF; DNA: TGTGCCAGCAGCTGGGAGGGGAACATTCAGTACTTC
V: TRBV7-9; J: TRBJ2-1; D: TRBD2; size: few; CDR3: CASSSSGASSYNEQFF; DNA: TGTGCCAGCAGCTCAAGCGGGGCCAGCTCCTACAATGAGCAGTTCTTC
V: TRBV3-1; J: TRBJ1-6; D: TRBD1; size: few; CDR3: CASSQGQGFNSPLHF; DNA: TGTGCCAGCAGCCAGGGACAGGGATTTAATTCACCCCTCCACTTT
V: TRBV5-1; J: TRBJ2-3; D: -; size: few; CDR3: CASSLALAEGDTQYF; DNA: TGCGCCAGCAGCTTGGCTTTAGCGGAGGGAGATACGCAGTATTTT
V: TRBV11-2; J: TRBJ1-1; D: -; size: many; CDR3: CASSLDGRGGTEAFF; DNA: TGTGCCAGCAGCTTAGATGGAAGGGGCGGCACTGAAGCTTTCTTT